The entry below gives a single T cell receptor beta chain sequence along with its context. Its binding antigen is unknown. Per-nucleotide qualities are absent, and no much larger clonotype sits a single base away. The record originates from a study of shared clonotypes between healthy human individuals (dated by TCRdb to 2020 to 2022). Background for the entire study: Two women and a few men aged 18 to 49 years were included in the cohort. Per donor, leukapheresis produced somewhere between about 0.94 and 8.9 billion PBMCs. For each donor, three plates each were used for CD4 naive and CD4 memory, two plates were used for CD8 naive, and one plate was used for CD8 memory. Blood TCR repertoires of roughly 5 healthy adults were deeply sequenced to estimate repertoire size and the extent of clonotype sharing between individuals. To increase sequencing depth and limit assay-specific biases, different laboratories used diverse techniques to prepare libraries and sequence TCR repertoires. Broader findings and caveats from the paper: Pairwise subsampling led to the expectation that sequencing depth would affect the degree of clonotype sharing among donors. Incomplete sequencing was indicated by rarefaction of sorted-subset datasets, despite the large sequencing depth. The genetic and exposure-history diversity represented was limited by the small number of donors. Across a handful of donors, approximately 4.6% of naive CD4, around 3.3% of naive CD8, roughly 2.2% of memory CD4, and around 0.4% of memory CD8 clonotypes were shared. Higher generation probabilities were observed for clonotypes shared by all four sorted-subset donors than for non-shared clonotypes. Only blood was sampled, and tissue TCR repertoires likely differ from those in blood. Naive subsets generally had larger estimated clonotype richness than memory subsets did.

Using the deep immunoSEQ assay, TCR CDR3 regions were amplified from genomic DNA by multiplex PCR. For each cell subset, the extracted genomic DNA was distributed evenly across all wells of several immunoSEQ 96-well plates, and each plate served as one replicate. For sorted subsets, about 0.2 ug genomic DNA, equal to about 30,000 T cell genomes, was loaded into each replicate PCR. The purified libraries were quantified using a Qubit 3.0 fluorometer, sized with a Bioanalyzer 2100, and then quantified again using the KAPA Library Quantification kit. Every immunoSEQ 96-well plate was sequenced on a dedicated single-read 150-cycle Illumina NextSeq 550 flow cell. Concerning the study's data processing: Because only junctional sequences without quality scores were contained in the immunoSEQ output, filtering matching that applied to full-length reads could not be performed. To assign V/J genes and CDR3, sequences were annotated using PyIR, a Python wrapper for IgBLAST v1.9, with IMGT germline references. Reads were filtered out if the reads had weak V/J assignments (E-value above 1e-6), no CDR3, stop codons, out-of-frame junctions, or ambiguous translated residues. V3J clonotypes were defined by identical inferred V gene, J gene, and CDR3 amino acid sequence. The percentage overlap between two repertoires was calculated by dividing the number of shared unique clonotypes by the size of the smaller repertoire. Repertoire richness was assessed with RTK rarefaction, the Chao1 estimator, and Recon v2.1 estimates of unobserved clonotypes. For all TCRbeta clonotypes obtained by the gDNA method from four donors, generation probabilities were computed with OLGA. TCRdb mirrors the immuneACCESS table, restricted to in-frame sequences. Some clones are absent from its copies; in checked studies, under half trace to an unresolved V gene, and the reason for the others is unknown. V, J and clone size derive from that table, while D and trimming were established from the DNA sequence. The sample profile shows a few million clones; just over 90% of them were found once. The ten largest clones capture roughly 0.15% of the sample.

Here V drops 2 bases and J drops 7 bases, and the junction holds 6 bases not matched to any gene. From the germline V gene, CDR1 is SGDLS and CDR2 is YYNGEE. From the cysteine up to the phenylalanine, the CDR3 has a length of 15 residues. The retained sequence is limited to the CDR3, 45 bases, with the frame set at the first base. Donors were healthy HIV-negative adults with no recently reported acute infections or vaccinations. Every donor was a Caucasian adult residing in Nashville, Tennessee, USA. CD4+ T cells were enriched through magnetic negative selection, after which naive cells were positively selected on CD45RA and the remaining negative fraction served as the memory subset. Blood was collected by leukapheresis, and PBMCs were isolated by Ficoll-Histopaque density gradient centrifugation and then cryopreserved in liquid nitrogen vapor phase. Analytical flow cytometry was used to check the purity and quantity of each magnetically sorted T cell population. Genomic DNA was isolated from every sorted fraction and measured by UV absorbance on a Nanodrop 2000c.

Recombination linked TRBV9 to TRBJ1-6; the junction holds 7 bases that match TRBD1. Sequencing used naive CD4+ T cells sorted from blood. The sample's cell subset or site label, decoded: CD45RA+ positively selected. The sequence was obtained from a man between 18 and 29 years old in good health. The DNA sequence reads TGTGCCAGCAGCGTCCGGACAGGTGACAATTCACCCCTCCACTTT. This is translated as CASSVRTGDNSPLHF.